Shown below are 10 T cell receptor beta chains from a single sample sequenced in a study of blood T cell repertoires in COVID-19. Using immunoSEQ multiplex PCR, the repertoire was profiled, and TCRdb retains in-frame clones only, with some absent. The data hold more than 85,000 clones, with 85% to 90% observed a single time. The specimen was peripheral blood. The receptors were gathered from a human donor in a cohort sampled during active COVID-19.

The chain recombines TRBV15 with TRBJ2-1, with D possibly matching TRBD2 (6 bases). The germline gives CDR1 LNHNV, CDR2 YYDKDF (reference sequence). The CDR3 has 15 amino acids. With 3 bases removed from V and 6 bases from J, the gap between germline ends came to 15 bases. The CDR3 DNA sequence: TGTGCCACCAGCAGTCGCGGGACTCCTCCCAATGAGCAGTTCTTC. Protein sequence: CATSSRGTPPNEQFF.

The chain uses TRBV6-6 and TRBJ1-2, with 8 bases lining up with TRBD1. Germline V CDR1 and CDR2: MNHNY, SVGAGI (reference sequence). This CDR3 region has 13 residues. With 6 bases clipped from V and 3 bases from J, the junction kept 3 bases outside the gene matches. CDR3: CASSPDRDYGYTF. The CDR3 region has the DNA TGTGCCAGCAGCCCGGACAGGGACTATGGCTACACCTTC.

The chain has TRBV6-5 and TRBJ2-2, with 7 bases that match TRBD1. The germline CDR1 and CDR2 sequences are MNHEY and SVGAGI. J lost 0 bases, V lost 6 bases, and 4 bases had no gene match. This CDR3 has 15 amino acids. The chain's CDR3 is CASRGQKPNTGELFF. The CDR3 coding sequence is TGTGCCAGCAGGGGACAGAAACCGAACACCGGGGAGCTGTTTTTT.

The V call is TRBV3-1 (or the pseudogene TRBV3-2), the J call TRBJ2-3, with 7 nucleotides matching TRBD2. CDR3 size: 17 residues. CDR1 LGHDT and CDR2 YNNKEL come from the germline V gene (reference sequence). V shed 0 bases and J 3 bases; nucleotides not matched to a gene: 9. The CDR3 protein is CASSQDFGGGPTDTQYF. The CDR3, as DNA: TGTGCCAGCAGCCAAGATTTTGGGGGAGGGCCAACAGATACGCAGTATTTT.

The chain joins TRBV14 to TRBJ1-1, with 8 bases lining up with TRBD1. V was clipped by 4 bases and J by 3 bases; unmatched bases: 7. The CDR3 is 15 residues long. Germline V lookup: CDR1 SGHDN, CDR2 FVKESK. The DNA for the CDR3 is TGTGCCAGCAGCCTACTACAGGGGGTGTACACTGAAGCTTTCTTT. Its translation: CASSLLQGVYTEAFF.

This chain connects TRBV5-6 to TRBJ1-2; D ambiguous. Germline CDR1 is SGHDT and CDR2 is YYEEEE. V was cut by 4 bases and J by 4 bases, with 14 bases left in between. The CDR3 is 14 amino acids. CDR3 nucleotides: TGTGCCAGCAGCCCACCGGAACAGCTCTATGGCTACACCTTC. Translating gives CASSPPEQLYGYTF. The full variable domain, completed using reference TRBV5-6 and TRBJ1-2, is DAGVTQSPTHLIKTRGQQVTLRCSPKSGHDTVSWYQQALGQGPQFIFQYYEEEERQRGNFPDRFSGHQFPNYSSELNVNALLLGDSALYLCASSPPEQLYGYTFGSGTRLTVV.

This chain joins TRBV15 and TRBJ2-1, with D maybe TRBD2 (6 bases). Trimming stripped 0 bases from V and 13 bases from J, with 13 bases between. CDR3 size: 13 residues. Germline loops: CDR1 LNHNV, CDR2 YYDKDF (reference sequence). The chain's CDR3 is CATSRDPGLVQFF. CDR3 DNA sequence: TGTGCCACCAGCAGAGACCCGGGACTCGTTCAGTTCTTC.

The rearrangement joins TRBV19 to TRBJ1-6, with D perhaps matching TRBD1 (5 bases). This CDR3 comprises 16 residues. Trimming took 2 bases from V and 8 from J, leaving 16 bases between them. Germline V gene lookup returns CDR1 LNHDA and CDR2 SQIVND (reference sequence). Written as DNA, the CDR3 is TGTGCCAGTAGTATACGGGGGATACAGACAGATTCACCCCTCCACTTT. Translated: CASSIRGIQTDSPLHF.

The chain combines TRBV7-9 with TRBJ2-5, with TRBD2 identical over 8 bases. The CDR3 extends over 18 amino acids. The germline CDR1 and CDR2 sequences are SEHNR and FQNEAQ (reference sequence). The V and J ends lost 5 bases and 2 bases, in that order; junction bases with no gene match: 16. The CDR3 DNA reads as TGTGCCAGCAGCCAGGGGAGTAGCGGGGCAGTGTTTCAAGAGACCCAGTACTTC. Its protein product is CASSQGSSGAVFQETQYF.

The rearrangement joins TRBV29-1 to TRBJ2-2; 8 bases agree with TRBD2. Germline CDR1 is SQVTM and CDR2 is ANQGSEA. The CDR3 sequence is 13 residues long. V was pared by 8 bases and J by 8 bases, with 10 bases of the junction left unmatched. CDR3 amino acids: CSYSGAGPGELFF. The CDR3 DNA sequence: TGCAGCTATAGCGGGGCGGGTCCGGGGGAGCTGTTTTTT.